The 2 T cell receptor beta chains listed next were all sequenced from one sample in a study of shared clonotypes between healthy human individuals. Sequenced by immunoSEQ multiplex PCR; TCRdb stores in-frame clones only, minus some. The repertoire holds some 500,000 clones, with less than 80% as singletons. The sequenced sample was PBMCs. These receptors came from a middle-aged woman in good health. Some clones in this sample may be carry-over from other donors' samples.

The rearrangement links TRBV7-2 to TRBJ2-1; D gene ambiguous. The CDR3 has 16 residues. V shed 1 base and J shed 1 base, with 11 bases lying between them. The germline gives CDR1 SGHTA, CDR2 FQGNSA. CDR3 protein: CASSLVVGLSYNEQFF. CDR3 bases: TGTGCCAGCAGCTTAGTGGTCGGATTGTCCTACAATGAGCAGTTCTTC.

The genes are TRBV7-9 and TRBJ2-5; no definite D call. V lost 3 bases, J lost 5 bases, and 10 bases lay in between. Germline assignment: CDR1 SEHNR and CDR2 FQNEAQ (reference sequence). The CDR3 runs to 13 residues. The CDR3 coding sequence is TGTGCCAGCAGCTTTATTACTCAGGAGACCCAGTACTTC. It is translated as CASSFITQETQYF.